Given below is one T cell receptor (beta chain) in context. Antigen: not known. Each donor supplied roughly 9 milliliters of peripheral blood. The germline V gene has CDR1 DFQATT and CDR2 SNEGSKA (reference sequence). V shed 8 bases, J shed 5 bases, and the junction held 6 bases outside the gene matches. The CDR3 consists of 13 residues. The entry originates in a study of blood T cells in healthy people across ages. Notes on the study in general: A roughly linear age-dependent decrease characterized TCR beta diversity per million T cells. Both higher diversity and more naive CD4+ cells marked long-lived donors when set against aged donors.

The second PCR ran about 6 to 12 cycles with a sample-barcoded 5' primer and J-beta primers. TCRdb processed the 5' RACE reads anew with MiXCR; each CDR3 protein has one entry. The data show 800,000 to 1,000,000 distinct CDR3 sequences, 40% to 60% seen once. This TCR came from a man younger than 40 in good health. The sample consisted of blood. V and J are TRBV20-1 and TRBJ2-1; 10 bases fit TRBD2. As DNA, the CDR3 is TGCAGTCCCCAGCGGGGGGGGGACAATGAGCAGTTCTTC. It specifies CSPQRGGDNEQFF.